Included here is one T cell receptor beta chain sequence, with context. There are many counts of this clonotype. Its antigen specificity is not known. There are no base qualities to consult, and no much larger clone falls within one base. The sample belongs to a study of T cells in Graves' hyperthyroidism and ophthalmopathy (dated by TCRdb to between 2019 and 2020). About the full investigation: Peripheral blood was sampled at the time of initial diagnosis, prior to any treatment. To identify TCR V-J signatures that set the groups apart, the researchers used a discovery cohort of more than 95 patients, made up of roughly 40 with Graves' ophthalmopathy and 57 with stable Graves' hyperthyroidism. Prospective prediction of ophthalmopathy was tested in an independent validation cohort of 18 to 20 hyperthyroidism patients and some 17 patients who later progressed to ophthalmopathy. For training and testing, the 80 to 100 patients in the discovery cohort were randomly divided in a 7:3 ratio. In addition, the study compared T-cell repertoires in thyroid tissue and in blood from several Graves' hyperthyroidism patients. After blood sampling, hyperthyroidism patients were treated with methimazole at a starting dose of 30 mg daily, and ophthalmopathy patients were treated with high-dose intravenous methylprednisolone. According to the paper, TCR Vbeta CDR3 sequencing was carried out on more than 120 peripheral blood samples, which came from under 50 ophthalmopathy, about 75 hyperthyroidism and roughly 17 progressor patients.

V and J are truncated by 8 bases and 0 bases respectively, leaving an intervening sequence of 14 bases. CDR1 is given as SGHNT and CDR2 as YENEEA, both from the germline V gene. Including the terminal cysteine and phenylalanine, the CDR3 comprises 15 residues. The CDR3 DNA has 45 bases and is translated from base 1. Amplification of TCR beta CDR3 regions was carried out from RNA transcripts. The TCR CDR3 was subjected to a first round of RT-PCR using the HTBI primer set and the Qiagen OneStep RT-PCR kit. A second multiplex PCR round built the libraries, followed by size selection and purification. Libraries were sequenced paired-end with 100 bp reads on an Illumina HiSeq2000. On the study's bioinformatics: Raw data were processed with SOAPnuke, discarding reads with adapters, uncalled bases, mean Phred below 15, or no exact constant-primer or identifier match. COPE v1.2.5 was used to merge high-quality paired reads, and clonotypes were defined as unique nucleotide sequences. Clonotypes were aligned to IMGT TRBV, TRBD and TRBJ reference segments using MiTCR v1.1. The analysis included only V-J combinations with a frequency above 0.0001, which together covered 99.2% of the repertoires. The TCS score was defined as the ratio of F50 (clonal expansion) to E x V (chaos), calculated using BLOSUM62-based TCRdist between CDR3 peptides within each V-J. Welch's t-statistics and random forest reduced roughly 540 V-J features to about 12, which were used in a naive Bayes classifier (R e1071). TCRdb reprocessed the public reads (quality trimming at Q25 with fastp, clone calling with MiXCR) and kept in-frame beta chains. Every entry covers one CDR3 protein and lists the most common genes and DNA from its rows. These V and J calls derive from TCRdb rather than the authors' analysis. The sample profile shows approximately 410,000 distinct CDR3 sequences; 14% to 15% of them were found once. The leading ten clones occupy approximately 13% of the sample.

In the ophthalmopathy patients, disease was moderately to severely active, with a Clinical Activity Score of 3 or more, a NOSPECS grade of 4 or more, and a duration of less than 3 months. Any patient with an uncontrolled infection, another autoimmune disease, pregnancy or lactation was excluded. Clinical symptoms, serum thyroxine and TRAb, thyroid ultrasound, and orbital computed tomography formed the basis for the diagnoses. Ficoll-Paque density gradient centrifugation was used to isolate PBMCs from around 10 ml of fresh peripheral blood. Total RNA was extracted using Trizol reagent, and RNA quality was assessed on an Agilent 2100 Bioanalyzer. What the study reported, not specific to this receptor: A model built on a 13 V-J signature distinguished ophthalmopathy from stable hyperthyroidism, reaching about 88% sensitivity and around 81% specificity in cross-validation and 80%/75% in testing. During validation, the model predicted progression to ophthalmopathy a median of around six months ahead of onset, with approximately 70% sensitivity and 72.22% specificity. Sample size was not statistically predetermined, and investigators were not blinded to group allocation. Blood samples also contained most of the expanded thyroid clonotypes (frequency above 0.001), which suggests that blood repertoires may reflect thyroid immune responses.

The sample was blood. The clonotype comes from a man aged 18 to 35 with Graves' ophthalmopathy. The chain links TRBV11-3 with TRBJ2-1; a tentative D match to TRBD1 spans 6 bases. In nucleotides, the sequence is TGTGCCAGCGCCCTGGTAGGGGGCTCCTACAATGAGCAGTTCTTC. Translation gives CASALVGGSYNEQFF.